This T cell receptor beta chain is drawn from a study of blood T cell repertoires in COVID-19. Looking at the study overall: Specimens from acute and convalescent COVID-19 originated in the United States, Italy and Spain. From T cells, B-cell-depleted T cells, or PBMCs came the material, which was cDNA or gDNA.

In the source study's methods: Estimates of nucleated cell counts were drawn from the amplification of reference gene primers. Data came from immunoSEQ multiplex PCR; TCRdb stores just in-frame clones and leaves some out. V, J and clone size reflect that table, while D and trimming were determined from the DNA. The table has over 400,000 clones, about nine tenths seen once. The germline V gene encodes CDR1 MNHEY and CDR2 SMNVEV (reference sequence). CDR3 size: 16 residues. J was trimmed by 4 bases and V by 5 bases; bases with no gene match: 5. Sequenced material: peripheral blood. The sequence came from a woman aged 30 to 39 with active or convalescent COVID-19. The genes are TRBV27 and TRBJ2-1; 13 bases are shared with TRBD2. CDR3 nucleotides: TGTGCCAGCAGTCAGGGACTAGCGGGACAGTACAATGAGCAGTTCTTC. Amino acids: CASSQGLAGQYNEQFF.